This entry concerns a single TCR beta chain. The antigen is not known. These data belong to a study of OX40 agonist ivuxolimab in advanced cancers. Study as a whole: Cancers in dose escalation were hepatocellular, melanoma, renal cell and head and neck.

Trimming pared 2 bases from V and 2 bases from J, leaving 4 bases between. This CDR3 is built from 12 residues. In germline, CDR1 is SQVTM, CDR2 ANQGSEA. The repertoire was sequenced with immunoSEQ multiplex PCR; TCRdb's copy has only in-frame clones and lacks some. The repertoire has approximately 62,000 clones, roughly nine tenths of them found once; the top ten carry around an eighth. Study-level findings and limits: Averaging showed that CD8+ T cells had more expanded clones than CD4+ did. CD4+ and CD8+ blood T cells expanded clonally by week 6 at 0.1 to 3.0 mg/kg.

This TCR came from an adult with an advanced solid tumor such as melanoma, head and neck, liver or kidney cancer. V is TRBV29-1 and J is TRBJ2-1, with unresolved D. The starting material was CD4+ or CD8+ T cells sorted from blood, obtained in a trial of the OX40 agonist ivuxolimab. The CDR3 spells CSVEWTYNEQFF. The CDR3 nucleotides are TGCAGCGTTGAATGGACCTACAATGAGCAGTTCTTC.